These 19 T cell receptor beta chains came from one sample sequenced in a study of blood T cell repertoires in COVID-19. Measured with immunoSEQ multiplex PCR; TCRdb has only the in-frame clones, and not every one. The table records roughly 60,000 clones, 88% of them present only once. Sequencing input: peripheral blood. Receptor source: a man aged 55 to 70 with active COVID-19.

V usage is TRBV7-9 and J usage is TRBJ2-7, with D possibly being TRBD2 (5 bases). Trimming took off 10 bases at V and 7 bases at J, with 17 bases between the two ends. The CDR3 loop spans 12 amino acids. Looked up from germline, CDR1 is SEHNR and CDR2 is FQNEAQ (reference sequence). The CDR3 reads CATTDGVREQYF. In nucleotides, the CDR3 is TGTGCCACCACGGACGGGGTCCGGGAGCAGTACTTC.

This clone was counted only a few times. The chain recombines TRBV29-1 with TRBJ1-5; D perhaps matches TRBD1 (6 bases). The CDR3 has 12 amino acids. Trimming took 6 bases from V and 2 from J, leaving 8 bases between them. Germline CDR1 SQVTM, CDR2 ANQGSEA. Written as DNA, the CDR3 is TGCAGCGTACAGGGCCGCAATCAGCCCCAGCATTTT. Translating it yields CSVQGRNQPQHF.

V is TRBV5-1 and J is TRBJ2-4, with D perhaps TRBD2 (6 bases). CDR1 is SGHRS, CDR2 YFSETQ, per germline. The CDR3 sequence is 16 residues long. Deletions cut 0 bases from V and 2 bases from J, with 12 bases between. The chain's CDR3 is CASSLGEVWTKNIQYF. CDR3 DNA: TGCGCCAGCAGCTTGGGGGAGGTTTGGACCAAAAACATTCAGTACTTC.

V gene TRBV2 combines with J gene TRBJ1-5, with no clear D. CDR1 and CDR2 (germline): SNHLY, FYNNEI. The germline V and J ends were trimmed by 4 bases and 7 bases, with 11 bases remaining between them. CDR3 length: 13 amino acids. CDR3 loop: CASSGARQQPQHF. The DNA of the CDR3 is TGTGCCAGCAGTGGGGCGCGCCAGCAGCCCCAGCATTTT.

This chain links TRBV11-2 with TRBJ2-5; 7 nucleotides match TRBD2. Trimming took 5 bases from V and 4 from J; bases not matched to a gene: 4. The CDR3 has 13 residues. Germline V lookup: CDR1 SGHAT, CDR2 FQNNGV. CDR3 residues: CASSPTGGETQYF. The CDR3 nucleotides are TGTGCCAGCAGCCCGACGGGGGGAGAGACCCAGTACTTC.

The chain employs TRBV19 and TRBJ2-3; 12 nucleotides agree with TRBD2. Per the germline V gene, CDR1 is LNHDA and CDR2 is SQIVND (reference sequence). The CDR3 runs to 21 residues. The V gene end was trimmed by 5 bases and the J gene end by 2 bases; junction bases not matched to a gene: 20. Here the CDR3 reads CASSPYRGLRTSGKATDTQYF. CDR3 sequence (DNA): TGTGCCAGTAGTCCGTACAGGGGGCTAAGGACTAGCGGGAAGGCCACAGATACGCAGTATTTT. Variable domain in full (rest from reference TRBV19 and TRBJ2-3): DGGITQSPKYLFRKEGQNVTLSCEQNLNHDAMYWYRQDPGQGLRLIYYSQIVNDFQKGDIAEGYSVSREKKESFPLTVTSAQKNPTAFYLCASSPYRGLRTSGKATDTQYFGPGTRLTVL.

The sample holds a few counts of this clone. J is TRBJ2-7 and V is TRBV3-1 (or the pseudogene TRBV3-2); D uncertain. Germline loops: CDR1 LGHDT, CDR2 YNNKEL (reference sequence). V lost 5 bases, J lost 6 bases, and 14 bases lay in between. The CDR3 runs to 13 residues. In DNA, the CDR3 is TGTGCCAGCAGCTATTCCCCCTCGGGCGAGCAGTACTTC. Amino acid sequence: CASSYSPSGEQYF.

The chain recombines TRBV9 with TRBJ2-1, with D possibly being TRBD2 (5 bases). Between the trimmed V and J ends, which lost 6 bases and 7 bases, there was a span of 20 bases. Per germline, CDR1 SGDLS and CDR2 YYNGEE. The CDR3 totals 15 residues. CDR3 sequence: CASTVGRALQNEQFF. CDR3 bases: TGTGCCAGCACTGTGGGGAGAGCCCTACAGAATGAGCAGTTCTTC.

This clone was seen just once. This chain uses TRBV5-8 with TRBJ2-1; tentative D call: TRBD1 (6 bases). Germline loops: CDR1 SGHTS, CDR2 YDEGEE. The V and J ends lost 4 bases and 8 bases respectively, with 16 bases between them. CDR3 length equals 14 residues. CDR3 region: CASSKGDANHEQFF. The DNA of the CDR3 is TGTGCCAGCAGCAAGGGGGACGCGAACCATGAGCAGTTCTTC.

DNA of the CDR3: TGTGCCACCAGTGCTAACTGGGACAGGGGGGCTTCACCCCTCCACTTT. Amino acids: CATSANWDRGASPLHF. The chain couples TRBV24-1 to TRBJ1-6, with TRBD1 matching 11 bases. Germline loops: CDR1 KGHDR, CDR2 SFDVKD. Unmatched junction bases numbered 8, after V lost 5 bases and J lost 9 bases. The CDR3 extends over 16 amino acids.

The chain links TRBV12-5 to TRBJ2-3, with TRBD2 matching 14 bases. Germline CDR1 LGHNT, CDR2 FRNRAP. The CDR3 runs 18 residues. V lost 6 bases, J lost 2 bases, and 10 bases stayed unmatched. The CDR3 spells CASGGTSGSPRTTDTQYF. As DNA, the CDR3 is TGTGCTAGTGGGGGGACTAGCGGGAGCCCCCGAACCACAGATACGCAGTATTTT.

V is TRBV6-5 and J is TRBJ2-7; TRBD2 is a possible D gene (5 bases). The germline CDR1 and CDR2 sequences are MNHEY and SVGAGI. Trimming removed 6 bases from V and 2 bases from J, with 14 bases in between. The CDR3 spans 14 residues. The CDR3 loop is CASSAGMTAYEQYF. CDR3 nucleotides: TGTGCCAGCAGCGCCGGGATGACCGCCTACGAGCAGTACTTC.

V and J are TRBV6-2 or TRBV6-3 and TRBJ2-7, with D tentatively TRBD2 (5 bases). Trimming removed 2 bases at V and 0 bases at J, with 14 bases between. The germline gives CDR1 MNHEY, CDR2 SVGEGT. This CDR3 comprises 16 residues. In DNA form, the CDR3 reads TGTGCCAGCAGTTACGGGGTGCGGGCCCTCTCCTACGAGCAGTACTTC. Encoded protein: CASSYGVRALSYEQYF.

The chain employs TRBV30 and TRBJ2-1, with 7 positions matching TRBD2. Germline V CDR1 and CDR2: GTSNPN, SVGIG (reference sequence). This CDR3 is 17 amino acids long. V was pared by 0 bases and J by 1 base, with 9 bases of the junction left unmatched. CDR3 sequence (DNA): TGTGCCTGGAGTGTCTCGGCGGGAGAATGGTCCTACAATGAGCAGTTCTTC. Amino acids: CAWSVSAGEWSYNEQFF.

CDR3: CASSLQISGNTIYF. CDR3 nucleotides: TGTGCCAGCAGCTTACAGATCTCTGGAAACACCATATATTTT. This sequence joins TRBV7-9 and TRBJ1-3, with unresolved D. The CDR3 contains 14 residues. V shed 2 bases and J shed 0 bases, with 5 bases lying between them. Germline V gene sequence: CDR1 SEHNR, CDR2 FQNEAQ (reference sequence).

The rearrangement joins TRBV18 to TRBJ2-3; 14 bases line up with TRBD2. V trimming: 6 bases; J trimming: 0 bases; junction bases outside the gene matches: 8. The CDR3 is 18 residues long. The germline V gene has CDR1 KGHSH and CDR2 LQKENI. The CDR3 DNA reads TGTGCCAGCTCGCGGACTAGCGGGAGGCCCACTAGCACAGATACGCAGTATTTT. This gives the protein CASSRTSGRPTSTDTQYF. Full variable domain (remainder filled in from reference TRBV18 and TRBJ2-3): NAGVMQNPRHLVRRRGQEARLRCSPMKGHSHVYWYRQLPEEGLKFMVYLQKENIIDESGMPKERFSAEFPKEGPSILRIQQVVRGDSAAYFCASSRTSGRPTSTDTQYFGPGTRLTVL.

This clone occurred once. The CDR3 DNA reads as TGTGCCAGCAGCCAAGAGAGGTACAATGAGCAGTTCTTC. It translates to CASSQERYNEQFF. J is TRBJ2-1 and V is TRBV4-2; D not certain. This CDR3 region has 13 residues. V lost 0 bases and J 4 bases, leaving 4 bases between the germline ends. Germline lookup yields CDR1 LGHNA and CDR2 YNFKEQ.

The CDR3 DNA sequence: TGTGCCAGCAGTTACCCCCTCGACAGGACTAACACTGAAGCTTTCTTT. Translating gives CASSYPLDRTNTEAFF. The genes are TRBV6-6 and TRBJ1-1; D is possibly TRBD1 (6 bases). Trimming pared 2 bases from V and 2 bases from J, leaving 15 bases between. Per the germline V gene, CDR1 is MNHNY and CDR2 is SVGAGI (reference sequence). CDR3 length: 16 amino acids.

The chain uses TRBV4-1 and TRBJ2-7; D not resolved. Looked up from germline, CDR1 is MGHRA and CDR2 is YSYEKL. The CDR3 runs 15 residues. Trimming took off 1 base at V and 0 bases at J, with 10 bases between the two ends. CDR3 protein: CASSQVDSTSYEQYF. The CDR3 bases are TGCGCCAGCAGCCAAGTCGACTCCACCTCCTACGAGCAGTACTTC.